Each of the 5 T cell receptor beta chains below was sequenced from the same sample in a study of molecular identifiers for immune sequencing clone quantification. TCRdb reprocessed the PCR reads with MiXCR, giving one entry per CDR3 protein. The table shows about 640,000 distinct CDR3 sequences, with just under 20% occurring only once. The sequenced sample was naive CD8+ T cells from blood, with Jurkat cell RNA spiked in. The subset was: FACS-sorted CD8+CD4-CCR7+CD45RA+ naive T cells. Every receptor here comes from a human donor in good health. Some libraries in this study had Jurkat cell RNA spiked in.

Many counts were recorded for this clonotype. The chain joins TRBV6-1 to TRBJ2-1; 14 bases line up with TRBD2. Unmatched junction bases numbered 12, after V lost 3 bases and J lost 8 bases. This CDR3 has 18 residues. CDR1 and CDR2 from the germline V gene are MNHNS and SASEGT. CDR3 sequence (DNA): TGTGCCAGCAGTGACCAGGGCGTCGGGACTAGCGGGAGTTATGAGCAGTTCTTC. Translation: CASSDQGVGTSGSYEQFF.

A word on this clonotype: Possible read error: a much larger clone is one base away. The chain recombines TRBV7-6 with TRBJ1-1; the D is unclear. The CDR3 covers 13 residues. In germline, CDR1 is SGHVS, CDR2 FNYEAQ. CDR3 loop: CASSTNEGTGAFF. The CDR3 DNA sequence: TGTGCCAGCAGCACCAATGAGGGCACTGGAGCTTTCTTT.

The rearrangement uses TRBV13 and TRBJ1-1, with D possibly matching TRBD1 (5 bases). V was trimmed by 4 bases and J by 3 bases, leaving 21 bases between them. CDR3 length: 17 amino acids. Germline-derived CDR1 and CDR2 are PRHDT and FYEKMQ (reference sequence). In nucleotides, the CDR3 is TGTGCCAGCAGCTCTAGTCTTACCGGGACTTTATACACTGAAGCTTTCTTT. Amino acid sequence: CASSSSLTGTLYTEAFF.

There are many counts of this clonotype. The chain uses TRBV5-1 and TRBJ2-7; D possibly corresponds to TRBD1 (5 bases). The ends were cut back, 0 bases at V and 7 bases at J, with 20 bases in the middle. Germline V CDR1 and CDR2: SGHRS, YFSETQ. The CDR3 totals 16 residues. The CDR3 region has the DNA TGCGCCAGCAGCTTGGATAACCAGGGATTTTACGGTGAGCAGTACTTC. This translates into CASSLDNQGFYGEQYF.

Comment on this clonotype: One junction end disagrees with the germline gene, perhaps due to a read error. The chain employs TRBV6-2 or TRBV6-3 and TRBJ2-1, with TRBD2 as a possible D gene (6 bases). CDR3 length: 15 residues. Germline V CDR1 and CDR2: MNHEY, SVGEGT. CDR3 sequence: CVSNPLARPYNEQFF. The CDR3 DNA reads TGTGTCAGCAACCCCCTAGCGAGGCCTTACAATGAGCAGTTCTTC.